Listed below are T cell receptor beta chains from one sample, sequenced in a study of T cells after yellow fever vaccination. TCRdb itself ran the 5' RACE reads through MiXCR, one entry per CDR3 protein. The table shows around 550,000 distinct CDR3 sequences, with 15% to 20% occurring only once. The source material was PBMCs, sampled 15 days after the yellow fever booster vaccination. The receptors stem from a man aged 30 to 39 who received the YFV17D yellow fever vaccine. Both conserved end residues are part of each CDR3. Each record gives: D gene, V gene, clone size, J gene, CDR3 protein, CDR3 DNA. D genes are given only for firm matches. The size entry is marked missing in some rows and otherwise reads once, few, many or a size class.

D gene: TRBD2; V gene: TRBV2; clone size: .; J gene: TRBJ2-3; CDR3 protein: CASSEVDKGTSVTLTDTQYF; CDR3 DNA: TGTGCCAGCAGTGAAGTGGATAAAGGGACTAGCGTAACCCTCACAGATACGCAGTATTTT
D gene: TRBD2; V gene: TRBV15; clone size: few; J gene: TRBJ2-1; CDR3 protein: CATSPPSGRSGWDEQFF; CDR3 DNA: TGTGCCACCAGCCCCCCTAGCGGGAGGAGCGGGTGGGATGAGCAGTTCTTC
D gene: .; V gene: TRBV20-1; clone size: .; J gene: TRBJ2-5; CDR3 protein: CSATLAEQETQYF; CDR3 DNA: TGCAGTGCTACTCTGGCAGAACAAGAGACCCAGTACTTC
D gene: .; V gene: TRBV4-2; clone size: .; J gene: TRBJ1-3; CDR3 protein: CASSQGSASSGNTIYF; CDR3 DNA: TGTGCCAGCAGCCAAGGTTCCGCAAGCTCTGGAAACACCATATATTTT
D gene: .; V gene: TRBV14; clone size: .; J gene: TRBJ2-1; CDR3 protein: CASSQASGSEQFF; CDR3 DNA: TGTGCCAGCAGCCAAGCATCCGGGAGCGAGCAGTTCTTC
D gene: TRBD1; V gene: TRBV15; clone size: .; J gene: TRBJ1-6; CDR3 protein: CATKTGGQPLHF; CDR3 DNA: TGTGCCACCAAGACAGGGGGACAACCCCTCCACTTT
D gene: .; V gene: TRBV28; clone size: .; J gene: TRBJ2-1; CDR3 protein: CASTTDSSYNEQFF; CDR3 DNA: TGTGCCAGCACCACCGATAGCTCCTACAATGAGCAGTTCTTC
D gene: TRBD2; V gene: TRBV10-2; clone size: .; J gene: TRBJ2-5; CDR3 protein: CASSAAGAGGMSTQYF; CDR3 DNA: TGCGCCAGCAGTGCAGCTGGAGCGGGGGGTATGTCGACCCAGTACTTC
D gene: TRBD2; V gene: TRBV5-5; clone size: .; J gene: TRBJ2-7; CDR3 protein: CASSLRLAGVGEQYF; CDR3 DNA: TGTGCCAGCAGCTTGAGACTAGCGGGAGTGGGGGAGCAGTACTTC
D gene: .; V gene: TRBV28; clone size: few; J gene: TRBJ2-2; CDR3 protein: CASSNRDNPGELFF; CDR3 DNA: TGTGCCAGCAGTAACCGGGACAACCCCGGGGAGCTGTTTTTT
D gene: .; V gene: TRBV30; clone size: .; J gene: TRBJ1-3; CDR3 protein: CAWSFGNTIYF; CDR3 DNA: TGTGCCTGGAGTTTCGGAAACACCATATATTTT
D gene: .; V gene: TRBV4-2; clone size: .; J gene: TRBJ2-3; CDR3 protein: CASSPDSSRDTQYF; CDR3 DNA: TGTGCCAGCAGCCCCGATTCGTCACGGGATACGCAGTATTTT
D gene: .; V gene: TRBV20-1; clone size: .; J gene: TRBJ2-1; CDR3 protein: CSAKQGVRNNEQFF; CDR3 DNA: TGCAGTGCTAAACAGGGAGTGAGGAACAATGAGCAGTTCTTC
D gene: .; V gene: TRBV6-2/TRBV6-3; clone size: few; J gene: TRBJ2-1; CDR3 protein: CASRGYPSYNEQFF; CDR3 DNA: TGTGCCAGCAGGGGTTACCCTTCCTACAATGAGCAGTTCTTC
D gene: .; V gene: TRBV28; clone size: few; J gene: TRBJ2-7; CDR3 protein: CASSPTGNTYEQYF; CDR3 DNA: TGTGCCAGCAGCCCGACGGGGAATACCTACGAGCAGTACTTC
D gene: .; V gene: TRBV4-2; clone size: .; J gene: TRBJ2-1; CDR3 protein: CASSPHQEGRWFGFF; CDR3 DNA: TGTGCCAGCAGCCCCCATCAGGAGGGCCGTTGGTTCGGGTTCTTC
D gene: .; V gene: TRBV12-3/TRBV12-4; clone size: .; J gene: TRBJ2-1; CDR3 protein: CASRDGGSYNEQFF; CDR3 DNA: TGTGCCAGCAGGGATGGGGGTTCCTACAATGAGCAGTTCTTC
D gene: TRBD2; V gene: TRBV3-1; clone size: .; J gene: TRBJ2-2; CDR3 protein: CASSPNSGRLWNTGELFF; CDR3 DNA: TGTGCCAGCAGCCCGAATAGCGGGAGGCTTTGGAACACCGGGGAGCTGTTTTTT
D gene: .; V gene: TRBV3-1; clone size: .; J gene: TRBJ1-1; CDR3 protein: CASSQAYSLNTEAFF; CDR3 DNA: TGTGCCAGCAGCCAAGCCTACAGCCTGAACACTGAAGCTTTCTTT
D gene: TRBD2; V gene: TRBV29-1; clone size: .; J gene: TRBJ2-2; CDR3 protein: CSVGGLAGGYGELFF; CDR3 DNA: TGCAGCGTCGGGGGACTAGCGGGAGGGTACGGGGAGCTGTTTTTT
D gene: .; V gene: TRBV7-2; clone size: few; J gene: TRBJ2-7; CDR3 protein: CASSQIRVGEQYF; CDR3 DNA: TGTGCCAGCAGCCAAATCCGGGTCGGGGAGCAGTACTTC
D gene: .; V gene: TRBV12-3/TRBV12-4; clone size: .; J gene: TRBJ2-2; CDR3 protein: CASTSRGRLSGELFF; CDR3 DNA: TGTGCCAGCACGTCTCGGGGGAGATTGTCCGGGGAGCTGTTTTTT
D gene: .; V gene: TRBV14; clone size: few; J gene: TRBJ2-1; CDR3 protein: CASSQDFGVRNEQFF; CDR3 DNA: TGTGCCAGCAGCCAAGATTTTGGAGTACGCAATGAGCAGTTCTTC
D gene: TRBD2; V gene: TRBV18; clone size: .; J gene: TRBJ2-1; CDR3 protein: CASSPPSLAGNEQFF; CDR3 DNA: TGTGCCAGCTCACCACCTAGCCTAGCGGGCAATGAGCAGTTCTTC
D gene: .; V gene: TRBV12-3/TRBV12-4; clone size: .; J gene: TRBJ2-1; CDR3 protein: CASRLTIGRYNVQFF; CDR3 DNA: TGTGCCAGCAGGTTGACTATCGGACGCTACAATGTGCAGTTCTTC
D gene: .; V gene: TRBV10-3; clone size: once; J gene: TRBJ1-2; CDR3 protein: CAISGQVGGYTF; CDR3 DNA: TGTGCCATCAGTGGACAAGTCGGAGGCTACACCTTC
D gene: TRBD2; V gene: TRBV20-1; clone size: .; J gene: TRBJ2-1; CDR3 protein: CSARDSSSGRFNEQFF; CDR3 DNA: TGCAGTGCTAGAGATTCAAGTAGCGGGAGGTTCAATGAGCAGTTCTTC
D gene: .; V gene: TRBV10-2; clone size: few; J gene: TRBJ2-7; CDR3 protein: CASSDPTRGVSEQYF; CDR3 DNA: TGCGCCAGCAGTGATCCTACCCGTGGGGTCTCCGAGCAGTACTTC
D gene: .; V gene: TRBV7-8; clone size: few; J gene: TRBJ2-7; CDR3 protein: CASSLLAEGMYEQYF; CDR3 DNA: TGTGCCAGCAGCTTATTAGCGGAGGGGATGTACGAGCAGTACTTC
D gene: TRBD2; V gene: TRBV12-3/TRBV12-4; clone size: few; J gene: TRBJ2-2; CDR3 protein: CASSFYLAGHTGELFF; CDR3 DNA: TGTGCCAGCAGTTTTTACCTAGCGGGGCACACCGGGGAGCTGTTTTTT
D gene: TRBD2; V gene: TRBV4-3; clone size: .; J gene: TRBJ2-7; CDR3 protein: CASSQLSGGDHEQYF; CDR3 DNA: TGCGCCAGCAGCCAACTTAGCGGGGGAGACCACGAGCAGTACTTC
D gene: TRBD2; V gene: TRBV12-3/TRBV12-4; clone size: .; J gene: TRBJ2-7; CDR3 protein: CASSRGLAGGQVQYF; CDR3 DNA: TGTGCCAGCAGTCGAGGACTAGCGGGAGGGCAGGTGCAGTACTTC
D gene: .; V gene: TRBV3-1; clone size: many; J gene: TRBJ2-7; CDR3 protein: CASSPLGGYEQYF; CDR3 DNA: TGTGCCAGCAGCCCCCTCGGAGGCTACGAGCAGTACTTC
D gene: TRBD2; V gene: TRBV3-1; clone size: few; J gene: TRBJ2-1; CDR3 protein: CASSQGVSGRVYNEQFF; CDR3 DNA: TGTGCCAGCAGCCAAGGGGTCAGCGGGAGGGTATACAATGAGCAGTTCTTC
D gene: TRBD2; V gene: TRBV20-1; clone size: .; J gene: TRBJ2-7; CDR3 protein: CSSILGLAGIEQYF; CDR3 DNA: TGCAGTTCTATATTGGGACTAGCGGGAATAGAGCAGTACTTC
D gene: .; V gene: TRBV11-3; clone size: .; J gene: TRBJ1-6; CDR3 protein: CASSLIIFGSLHF; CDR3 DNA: TGTGCCAGCAGCTTAATTATTTTCGGATCCCTCCACTTT
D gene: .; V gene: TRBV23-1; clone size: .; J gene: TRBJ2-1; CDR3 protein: CASSPPAGSSYNEQFF; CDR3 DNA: TGCGCCAGCAGTCCCCCGGCCGGGAGCTCCTACAATGAGCAGTTCTTC
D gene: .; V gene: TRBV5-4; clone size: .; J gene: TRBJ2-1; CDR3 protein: CASSPPGTNNEQFF; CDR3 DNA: TGTGCCAGCAGCCCGCCTGGGACCAACAATGAGCAGTTCTTC
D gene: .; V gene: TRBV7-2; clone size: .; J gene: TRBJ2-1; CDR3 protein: CASSRGGKGSYNEQFF; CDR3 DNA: TGTGCCAGCAGTCGGGGTGGTAAGGGGTCCTACAATGAGCAGTTCTTC
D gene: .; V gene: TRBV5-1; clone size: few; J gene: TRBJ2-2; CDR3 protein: CASSTATGNTGELFF; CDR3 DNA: TGCGCCAGCAGCACGGCGACAGGGAACACCGGGGAGCTGTTTTTT
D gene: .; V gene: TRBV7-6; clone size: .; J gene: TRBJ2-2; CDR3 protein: CASSLTRDIGKTGELFF; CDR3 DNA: TGTGCCAGCAGCTTAACCCGGGACATAGGGAAAACCGGGGAGCTGTTTTTT
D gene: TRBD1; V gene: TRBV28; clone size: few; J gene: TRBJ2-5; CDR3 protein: CASRPALGQQETQYF; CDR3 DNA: TGTGCCAGCAGACCAGCCTTGGGACAGCAAGAGACCCAGTACTTC
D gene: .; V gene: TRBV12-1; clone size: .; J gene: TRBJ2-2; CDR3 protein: CASSFQRPRDRPRASTGELFF; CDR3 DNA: TGTGCCAGCAGCTTCCAGCGTCCTCGGGACAGGCCGAGGGCCAGTACCGGGGAGCTGTTTTTT
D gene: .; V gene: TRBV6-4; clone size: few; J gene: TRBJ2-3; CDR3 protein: CASSPVVGTDTQYF; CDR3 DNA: TGTGCCAGCAGTCCAGTCGTGGGCACAGATACGCAGTATTTT
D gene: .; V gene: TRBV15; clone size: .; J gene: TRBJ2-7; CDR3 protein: CATSGRTYVEQYF; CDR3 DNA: TGTGCCACCAGCGGCAGGACCTACGTTGAGCAGTACTTC